These 14 T cell receptor beta chains came from one sample sequenced in a study of T-cell reconstitution after alpha-beta-depleted transplantation in children. TCRbeta library construction was performed incorporating unique molecular identifiers. TCRdb called the PCR reads again in MiXCR, with one record for every CDR3 protein. Of 200,000 to 250,000 distinct CDR3 sequences in the sample, about a tenth were seen once. The material sequenced was PBMCs from the stem cell graft donor, taken from the stem cell graft. The receptors were sampled from a human donor who donated a stem cell graft to a child with acute lymphoblastic leukemia.

The V gene is TRBV4-1, the J gene TRBJ2-5; D remains ambiguous. CDR3 length: 17 amino acids. Trimming pared 3 bases from V and 0 bases from J, leaving 17 bases between. Germline V gives CDR1 MGHRA, CDR2 YSYEKL. CDR3 coding DNA: TGCGCCAGCAGCCACCCGAAGGCTCTAGACCACCAAGAGACCCAGTACTTC. Residues: CASSHPKALDHQETQYF.

The J gene is TRBJ2-1, the V gene TRBV7-9, with 11 positions matching TRBD1. After removal of 5 bases from V and 8 bases from J, the junction contained 8 bases not matched to a gene. The CDR3 contains 15 residues. The germline V gene has CDR1 SEHNR and CDR2 FQNEAQ (reference sequence). The CDR3 loop reads CASSRGTGGVHEQFF. The CDR3 DNA reads as TGTGCCAGCAGCCGCGGGACAGGGGGAGTACATGAGCAGTTCTTC.

The gene calls are TRBV20-1 and TRBJ2-7; 9 bases are a match to TRBD2. CDR3 size: 16 residues. V dropped 0 bases and J dropped 0; count of bases not matched to a gene: 6. CDR1 DFQATT and CDR2 SNEGSKA come from the germline V gene (reference sequence). This chain's CDR3 is CSAREGSSGDSYEQYF. The DNA for the CDR3 is TGCAGTGCTAGAGAGGGGTCTAGCGGGGACTCCTACGAGCAGTACTTC.

This clonotype turned up a few times. The J gene is TRBJ2-7, the V gene TRBV20-1; 9 nucleotides match TRBD2. The CDR3 length is 15 residues. Germline V gene sequence: CDR1 DFQATT, CDR2 SNEGSKA (reference sequence). After removal of 0 bases from V and 2 bases from J, the junction contained 5 bases not matched to a gene. Written as DNA, the CDR3 is TGCAGTGCTAGAGATTTCGGGACTAGCCCCTACGAGCAGTACTTC. It translates to CSARDFGTSPYEQYF.

The sample holds a few counts of this clonotype. The chain combines TRBV19 with TRBJ2-2; D gene ambiguous. This CDR3 spans 16 amino acids. The germline V gene has CDR1 LNHDA and CDR2 SQIVND (reference sequence). The V and J ends lost 3 bases and 7 bases respectively, with 18 bases between them. The CDR3 nucleotides read TGTGCCAGTAGTATTGGTCTCAATTCCGTCGGCGGGGAGCTGTTTTTT. This sequence encodes CASSIGLNSVGGELFF.

The V and J genes are TRBV12-3 or TRBV12-4 and TRBJ2-7, with D unclear. This CDR3 comprises 14 residues. The germline V and J ends were trimmed by 2 bases and 2 bases, with 10 bases remaining between them. CDR3 protein: CASSLTHVTYEQYF. The CDR3 DNA reads as TGTGCCAGCAGTTTAACGCATGTGACCTACGAGCAGTACTTC.

The rearrangement joins TRBV10-3 to TRBJ1-5; 8 nucleotides align to TRBD1. This CDR3 contains 12 residues. CDR1 is ENHRY, CDR2 SYGVKD, per germline. With V trimmed by 6 bases and J by 9 bases, 4 bases remained unmatched. CDR3 coding DNA: TGTGCCATCAGGACAGGGGATTCGCCCCAGCATTTT. Amino acid sequence: CAIRTGDSPQHF.

The table lists this clonotype with a few counts. The chain recombines TRBV20-1 with TRBJ2-7; D perhaps matches TRBD1 (5 bases). Germline V gene sequence: CDR1 DFQATT, CDR2 SNEGSKA (reference sequence). V lost 7 bases and J 7 bases, leaving 11 bases between the germline ends. The CDR3 totals 10 residues. CDR3 DNA: TGCAGTGTAGGGGTGCGGGAGCAGTACTTC. It is translated as CSVGVREQYF.

The chain joins TRBV7-2 to TRBJ1-6; the D gene is possibly TRBD1 (6 bases). Germline-derived CDR1 and CDR2 are SGHTA and FQGNSA. V shed 4 bases and J shed 6 bases, with 13 bases lying between them. There are 15 residues in the CDR3. The CDR3 bases are TGTGCCAGCAGCTACCAGGGGCCGGGTAATTCACCCCTCCACTTT. This sequence encodes CASSYQGPGNSPLHF.

This chain links TRBV6-1 with TRBJ2-1; D is ambiguous. CDR1 and CDR2 from the germline V gene are MNHNS and SASEGT. This CDR3 has 14 residues. V shed 0 bases and J shed 11 bases, with 14 bases lying between them. CDR3 nucleotide sequence: TGTGCCAGCAGTGAAGCCAGACATGTAGTTAAGCAGTTCTTC. The encoded protein is CASSEARHVVKQFF.

The chain combines TRBV9 with TRBJ2-1; TRBD2 might be the D (6 bases). V gave up 0 bases and J gave up 2 bases, with 9 bases separating them. This CDR3 is 15 amino acids long. Germline assignment: CDR1 SGDLS and CDR2 YYNGEE. The CDR3 here is CASSVDWGAYNEQFF. CDR3 bases: TGTGCCAGCAGCGTAGATTGGGGGGCCTACAATGAGCAGTTCTTC. Together with reference TRBV9 and TRBJ2-1, the CDR3 gives the full variable domain: DSGVTQTPKHLITATGQRVTLRCSPRSGDLSVYWYQQSLDQGLQFLIQYYNGEERAKGNILERFSAQQFPDLHSELNLSSLELGDSALYFCASSVDWGAYNEQFFGPGTRLTVL.

This clonotype was counted at least ten times. V is TRBV18 and J is TRBJ1-1; weak D call: TRBD1 (5 bases). The CDR3 length is 15 residues. Trimming removed 3 bases at V and 2 bases at J, with 13 bases between. The V gene's germline CDR1 is KGHSH and CDR2 LQKENI. CDR3 nucleotide sequence: TGTGCCAGCTCACCTCCCGGGACCGCCAACACTGAAGCTTTCTTT. It specifies CASSPPGTANTEAFF. The whole variable domain, filled in from reference TRBV18 and TRBJ1-1, reads NAGVMQNPRHLVRRRGQEARLRCSPMKGHSHVYWYRQLPEEGLKFMVYLQKENIIDESGMPKERFSAEFPKEGPSILRIQQVVRGDSAAYFCASSPPGTANTEAFFGQGTRLTVV.

This chain joins TRBV5-1 and TRBJ2-1; a weak D match, TRBD2 (6 bases). CDR3 length: 15 amino acids. The V end lost 1 base, the J end lost 1 base, and 9 bases lay between the germline ends. CDR1 SGHRS and CDR2 YFSETQ come from the germline V gene. The CDR3 reads CASSLYRGSYNEQFF. The CDR3, as DNA: TGCGCCAGCAGCTTGTACCGGGGGTCCTACAATGAGCAGTTCTTC.

The chain employs TRBV6-1 and TRBJ1-2; no clear D. This CDR3 comprises 10 residues. Germline V gene lookup returns CDR1 MNHNS and CDR2 SASEGT. The V end lost 5 bases, the J end lost 10 bases, and 8 bases lay between the germline ends. CDR3 sequence reads: CASSKEVYTF. The CDR3 DNA reads as TGTGCCAGCAGTAAGGAGGTCTACACCTTC.